This entry describes one T cell receptor beta chain. TCRdb's table, derived via immunoSEQ multiplex PCR, lists solely in-frame clones and lacks some. The repertoire consists of around 120,000 clones, with 88% occurring once and the leading ten covering 2% to 3%. The entry originates in a study of control samples from healthy donors and cancer patients. CDR3 size: 19 residues. Germline V gene sequence: CDR1 SGHTA, CDR2 FQGTGA. The V segment lost 4 bases and the J segment 4 bases; nucleotides outside the gene matches: 12. The sequencing sample was made of blood. The chain combines TRBV7-3 with TRBJ2-3, with 15 bases fitting TRBD2. The clonotype comes from a woman between 65 and 79 years old in good health. The CDR3 loop is CASSSLPRTSGGVADTQYF. DNA of the CDR3: TGTGCCAGCAGCTCCCTCCCAAGGACTAGCGGGGGGGTGGCAGATACGCAGTATTTT.